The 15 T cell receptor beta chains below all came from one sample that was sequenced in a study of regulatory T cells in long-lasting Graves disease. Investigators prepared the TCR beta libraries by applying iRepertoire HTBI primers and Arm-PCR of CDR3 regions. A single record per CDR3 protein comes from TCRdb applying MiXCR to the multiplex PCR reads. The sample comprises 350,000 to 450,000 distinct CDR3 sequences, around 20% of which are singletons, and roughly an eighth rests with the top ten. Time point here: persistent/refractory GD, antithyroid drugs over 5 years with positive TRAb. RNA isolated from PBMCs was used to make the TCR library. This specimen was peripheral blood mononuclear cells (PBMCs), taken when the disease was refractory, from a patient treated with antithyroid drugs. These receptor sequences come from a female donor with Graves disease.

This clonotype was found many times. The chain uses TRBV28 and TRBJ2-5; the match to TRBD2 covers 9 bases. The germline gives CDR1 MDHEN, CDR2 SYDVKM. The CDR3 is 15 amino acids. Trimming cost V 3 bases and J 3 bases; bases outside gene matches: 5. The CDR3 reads CASSLSAGGKETQYF. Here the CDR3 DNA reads TGTGCCAGCAGTTTGTCCGCGGGAGGGAAAGAGACCCAGTACTTC.

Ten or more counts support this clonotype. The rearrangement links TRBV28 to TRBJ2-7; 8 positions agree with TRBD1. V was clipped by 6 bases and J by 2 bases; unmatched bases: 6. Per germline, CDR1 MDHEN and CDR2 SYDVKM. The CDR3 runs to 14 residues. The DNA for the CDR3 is TGTGCCAGCAGGGTGGACAGGGCACCCTACGAGCAGTACTTC. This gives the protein CASRVDRAPYEQYF.

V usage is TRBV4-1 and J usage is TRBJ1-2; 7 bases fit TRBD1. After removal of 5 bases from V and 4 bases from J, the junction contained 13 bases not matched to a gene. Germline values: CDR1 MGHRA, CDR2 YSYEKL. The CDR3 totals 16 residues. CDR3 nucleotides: TGCGCCAGCAGCTCCAAGAAGGGGGCAGACCTCTATGGCTACACCTTC. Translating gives CASSSKKGADLYGYTF.

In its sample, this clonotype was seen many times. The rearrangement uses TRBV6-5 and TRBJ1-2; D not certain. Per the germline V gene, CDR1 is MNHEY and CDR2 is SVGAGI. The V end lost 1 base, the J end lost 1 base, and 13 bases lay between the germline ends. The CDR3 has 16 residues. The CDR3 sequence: CASSYYFEGGNYGYTF. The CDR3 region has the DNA TGTGCCAGCAGTTACTATTTTGAGGGTGGTAACTATGGCTACACCTTC.

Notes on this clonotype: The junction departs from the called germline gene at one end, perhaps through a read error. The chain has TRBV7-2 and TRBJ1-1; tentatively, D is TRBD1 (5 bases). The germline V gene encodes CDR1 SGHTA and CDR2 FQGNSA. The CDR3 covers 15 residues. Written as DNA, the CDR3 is TGTGCCAGCAGCTTAGAGGCAGGGAGGAACACTGAAGCTCTCTTT. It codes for CASSLEAGRNTEALF.

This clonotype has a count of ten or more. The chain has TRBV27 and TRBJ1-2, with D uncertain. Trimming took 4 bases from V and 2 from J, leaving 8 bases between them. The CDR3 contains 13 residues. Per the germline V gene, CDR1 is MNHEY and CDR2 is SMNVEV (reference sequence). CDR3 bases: TGTGCCAGCAGTTCATTTCAGAACTATGGCTACACCTTC. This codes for CASSSFQNYGYTF.

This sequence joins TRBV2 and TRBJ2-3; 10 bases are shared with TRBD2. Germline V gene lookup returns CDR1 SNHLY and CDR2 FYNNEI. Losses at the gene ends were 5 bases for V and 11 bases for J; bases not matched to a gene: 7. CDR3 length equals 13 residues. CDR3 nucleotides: TGTGCCAGCAGTTACTCGGTAGCGGGAGGGCAGTATTTT. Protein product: CASSYSVAGGQYF. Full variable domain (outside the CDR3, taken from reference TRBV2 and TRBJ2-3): EPEVTQTPSHQVTQMGQEVILRCVPISNHLYFYWYRQILGQKVEFLVSFYNNEISEKSEIFDDQFSVERPDGSNFTLKIRSTKLEDSAMYFCASSYSVAGGQYFGPGTRLTVL.

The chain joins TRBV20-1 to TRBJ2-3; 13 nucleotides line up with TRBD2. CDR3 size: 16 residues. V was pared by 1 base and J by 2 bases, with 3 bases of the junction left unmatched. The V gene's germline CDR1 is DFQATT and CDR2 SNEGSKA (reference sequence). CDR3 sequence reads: CSARVGTSGNTDTQYF. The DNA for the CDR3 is TGCAGTGCTAGAGTAGGGACTAGCGGGAACACAGATACGCAGTATTTT.

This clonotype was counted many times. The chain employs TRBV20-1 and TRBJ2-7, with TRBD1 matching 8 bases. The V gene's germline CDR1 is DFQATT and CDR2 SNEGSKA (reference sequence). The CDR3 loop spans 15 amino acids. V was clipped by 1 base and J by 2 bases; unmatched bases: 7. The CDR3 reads CSARGLDRGTYEQYF. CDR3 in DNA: TGCAGTGCTAGAGGCCTCGACAGGGGCACCTACGAGCAGTACTTC.

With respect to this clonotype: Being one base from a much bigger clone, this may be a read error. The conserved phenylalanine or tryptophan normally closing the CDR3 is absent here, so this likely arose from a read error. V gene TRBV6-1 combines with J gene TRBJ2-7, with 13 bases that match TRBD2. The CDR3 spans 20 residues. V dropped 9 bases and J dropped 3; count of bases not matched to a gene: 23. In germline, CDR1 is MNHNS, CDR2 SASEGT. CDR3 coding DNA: TGTGCCAGTTTGGGGAGACGGGAGGGGACTAGCGGGACACTGGGCTACGAGCAGTACTCC. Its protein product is CASLGRREGTSGTLGYEQYS.

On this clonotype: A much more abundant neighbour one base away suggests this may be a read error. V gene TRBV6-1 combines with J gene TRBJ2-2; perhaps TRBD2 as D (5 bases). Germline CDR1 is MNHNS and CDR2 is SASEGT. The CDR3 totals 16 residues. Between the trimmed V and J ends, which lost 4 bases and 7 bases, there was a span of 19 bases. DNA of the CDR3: TGTGCCAGCAGTGTGTCAGCGGACCGGACGGGCGGGGAGCTGTTTTTT. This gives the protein CASSVSADRTGGELFF.

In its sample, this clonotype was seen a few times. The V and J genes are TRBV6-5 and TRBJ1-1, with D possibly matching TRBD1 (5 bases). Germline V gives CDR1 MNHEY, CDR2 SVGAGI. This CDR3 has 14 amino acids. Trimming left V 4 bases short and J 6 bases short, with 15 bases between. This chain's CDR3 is CASSFQGIDAEAFF. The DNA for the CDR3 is TGTGCCAGCAGTTTTCAGGGAATTGACGCTGAAGCTTTCTTT.

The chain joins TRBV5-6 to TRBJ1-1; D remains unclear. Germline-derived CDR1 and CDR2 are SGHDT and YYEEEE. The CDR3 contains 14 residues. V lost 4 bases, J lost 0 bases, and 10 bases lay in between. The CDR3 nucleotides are TGTGCCAGCAGCGCCGGACGGATGAACACTGAAGCTTTCTTT. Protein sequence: CASSAGRMNTEAFF.

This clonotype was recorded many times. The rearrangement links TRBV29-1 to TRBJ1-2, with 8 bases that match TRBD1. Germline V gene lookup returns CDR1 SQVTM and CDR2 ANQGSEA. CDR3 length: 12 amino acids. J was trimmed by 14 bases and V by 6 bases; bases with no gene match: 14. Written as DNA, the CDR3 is TGCAGCGTCTACACCGGGACAGGAGTTAATACCTTC. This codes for CSVYTGTGVNTF. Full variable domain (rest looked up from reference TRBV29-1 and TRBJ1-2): SAVISQKPSRDICQRGTSLTIQCQVDSQVTMMFWYRQQPGQSLTLIATANQGSEATYESGFVIDKFPISRPNLTFSTLTVSNMSPEDSSIYLCSVYTGTGVNTFGSGTRLTVV.

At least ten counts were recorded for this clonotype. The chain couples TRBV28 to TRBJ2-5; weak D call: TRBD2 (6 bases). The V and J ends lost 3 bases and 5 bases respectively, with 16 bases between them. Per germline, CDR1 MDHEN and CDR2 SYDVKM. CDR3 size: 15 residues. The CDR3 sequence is CASSLRGGVKETQYF. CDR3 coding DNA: TGTGCCAGCAGTTTGCGGGGAGGTGTAAAGGAGACCCAGTACTTC.